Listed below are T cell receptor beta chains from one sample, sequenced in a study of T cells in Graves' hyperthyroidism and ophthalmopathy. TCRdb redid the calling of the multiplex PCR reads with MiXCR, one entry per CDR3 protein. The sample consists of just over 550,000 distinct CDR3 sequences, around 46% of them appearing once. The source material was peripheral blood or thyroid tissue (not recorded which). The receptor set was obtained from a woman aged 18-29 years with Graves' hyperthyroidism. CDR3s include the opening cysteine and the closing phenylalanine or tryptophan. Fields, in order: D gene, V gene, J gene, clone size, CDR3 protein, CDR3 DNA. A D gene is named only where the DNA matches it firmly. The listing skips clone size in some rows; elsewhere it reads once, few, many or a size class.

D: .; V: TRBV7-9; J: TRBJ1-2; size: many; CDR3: CASSFGDTSYGYTF; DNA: TGTGCCAGCAGTTTCGGAGACACGAGCTATGGCTACACCTTC
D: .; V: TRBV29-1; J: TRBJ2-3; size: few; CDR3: CSGRGGSTDTQYF; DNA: TGCAGCGGGAGGGGCGGTAGCACAGATACGCAGTATTTT
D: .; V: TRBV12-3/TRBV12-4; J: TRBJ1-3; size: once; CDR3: CASRRKNTIYF; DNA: TGTGCCAGCAGGCGGAAAAACACCATATATTTT
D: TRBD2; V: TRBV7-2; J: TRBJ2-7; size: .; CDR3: CASSRPGLGGAYEQYF; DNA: TGTGCCAGCAGCCGACCCGGACTAGGAGGGGCTTACGAGCAGTACTTC
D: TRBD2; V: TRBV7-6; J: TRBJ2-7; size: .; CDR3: CASSLSGGSTYEQYF; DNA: TGTGCCAGCAGTTTATCGGGCGGGAGCACGTACGAGCAGTACTTC
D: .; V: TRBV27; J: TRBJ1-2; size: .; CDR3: CASSSYPPGSGSTF; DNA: TGTGCCAGCAGTTCCTACCCTCCCGGCTCCGGGAGCACCTTC
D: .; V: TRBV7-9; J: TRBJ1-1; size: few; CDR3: CASIRVGGMNTEAFF; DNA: TGTGCCAGCATTCGGGTGGGGGGCATGAACACTGAAGCTTTCTTT
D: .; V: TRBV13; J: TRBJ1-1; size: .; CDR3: CASSPRRGNTEASF; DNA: TGTGCCAGCAGCCCCAGAAGGGGGAACACTGAAGCTTCCTTT
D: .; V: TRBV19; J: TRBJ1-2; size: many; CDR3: CASSIGSGYGYTF; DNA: TGTGCCAGTAGTATCGGAAGCGGCTATGGCTACACCTTC
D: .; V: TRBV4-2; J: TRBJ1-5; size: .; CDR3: CASSPGVMQPQHF; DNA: TGTGCCAGCAGCCCTGGGGTTATGCAGCCCCAGCATTTT
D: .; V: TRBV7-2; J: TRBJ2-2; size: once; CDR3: CASRPGQHTGELSW; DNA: TGTGCCAGCCGGCCGGGACAACACACCGGGGAGCTGTCTTGG
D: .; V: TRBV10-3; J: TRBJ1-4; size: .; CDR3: CAISREGGDTNEKLFF; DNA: TGTGCCATCAGCCGTGAGGGCGGGGACACTAATGAAAAACTGTTTTTT
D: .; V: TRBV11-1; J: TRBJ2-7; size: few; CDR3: CASSLPGPGDYEQYF; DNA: TGTGCCAGCAGTCTCCCTGGACCGGGCGATTACGAGCAGTACTTC
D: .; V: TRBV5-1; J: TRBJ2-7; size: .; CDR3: CASSLGPTGMSYEQYF; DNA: TGCGCCAGCAGCTTGGGCCCGACAGGAATGTCCTACGAGCAGTACTTC
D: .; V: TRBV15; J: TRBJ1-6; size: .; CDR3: CATSVLQEGSPLHF; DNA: TGTGCCACCAGCGTTCTACAGGAAGGTTCACCCCTCCACTTT
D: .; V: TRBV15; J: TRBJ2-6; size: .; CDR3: CATSNRESGANVLTF; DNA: TGTGCCACCAGCAATAGGGAATCTGGGGCCAACGTCCTGACTTTC
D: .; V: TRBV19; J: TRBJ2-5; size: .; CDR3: CASTLSAAQETQYF; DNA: TGTGCCAGTACCCTTTCGGCAGCCCAAGAGACCCAGTACTTC
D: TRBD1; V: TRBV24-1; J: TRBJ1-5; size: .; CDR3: CAHDNRGGQPQHF; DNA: TGTGCTCACGATAACAGGGGTGGTCAGCCCCAGCATTTT
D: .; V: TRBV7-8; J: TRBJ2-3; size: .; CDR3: CASSPESGDTQYF; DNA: TGTGCCAGCAGCCCGGAGTCTGGGGATACGCAGTATTTT
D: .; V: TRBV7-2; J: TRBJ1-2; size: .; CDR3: CASSSGHSNYGYTF; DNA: TGTGCCAGCAGCTCGGGACATTCTAACTATGGCTACACCTTC
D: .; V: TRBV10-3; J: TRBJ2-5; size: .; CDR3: CAISDSGIETQYF; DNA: TGTGCCATCAGTGATTCAGGGATCGAGACCCAGTACTTC
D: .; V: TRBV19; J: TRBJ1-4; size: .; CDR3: CASNLQRAKGKLFF; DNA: TGTGCCAGTAATTTACAGAGGGCGAAGGGAAAACTGTTTTTT
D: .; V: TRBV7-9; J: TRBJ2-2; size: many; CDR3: CASSLGWENTGELFF; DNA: TGTGCCAGCAGCTTAGGCTGGGAGAACACCGGGGAGCTGTTTTTT
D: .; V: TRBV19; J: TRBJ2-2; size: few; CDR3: CASQNFLAGELFF; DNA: TGTGCCAGTCAAAATTTTTTGGCCGGGGAGCTGTTTTTT
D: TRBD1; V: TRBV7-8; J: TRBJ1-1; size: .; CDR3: CASRRQGLMNTEAFF; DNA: TGTGCCAGCAGGCGACAGGGACTTATGAACACTGAAGCTTTCTTT
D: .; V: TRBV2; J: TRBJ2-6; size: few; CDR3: CASTPLRVSGANVLTF; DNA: TGTGCCAGCACCCCCCTTCGGGTGTCTGGGGCCAACGTCCTGACTTTC
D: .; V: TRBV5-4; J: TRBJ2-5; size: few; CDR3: CASSLAGAQETQYF; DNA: TGTGCCAGCAGCTTGGCCGGGGCCCAAGAGACCCAGTACTTC
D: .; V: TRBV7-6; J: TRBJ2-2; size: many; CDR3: CASSLSVGELFF; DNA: TGTGCCAGCAGCTTATCTGTCGGGGAGCTGTTTTTT